Shown below are 6 T cell receptor beta chains from a single sample sequenced in a study of shared clonotypes between healthy human individuals. Sequencing used immunoSEQ multiplex PCR; TCRdb keeps in-frame clones, though not all of them. This repertoire shows over a million clones, around 97% found once; its top ten account for roughly 1.2%. Source material: naive CD4+ T cells sorted from blood. Subset defined: CD45RA+ positively selected. The receptors here all came from a man younger than 45 in good health.

For this clone: The same CDR3 arises from other DNA sequences in this sample as well. CDR3 bases: TGCAGTGCTCGCAGCCAGGAGACCCAGTACTTC. Protein sequence: CSARSQETQYF. The rearrangement joins TRBV20-1 to TRBJ2-5; no firm D call. This CDR3 spans 11 amino acids. V was pared by 5 bases and J by 5 bases, with 9 bases between. Germline V gene data show CDR1 as DFQATT and CDR2 as SNEGSKA (reference sequence).

The chain combines TRBV6-1 with TRBJ2-3; 7 nucleotides line up with TRBD1. The CDR3 runs to 17 residues. V gave up 1 base and J gave up 2 bases; unmatched junction bases: 9. Per the germline V gene, CDR1 is MNHNS and CDR2 is SASEGT. The CDR3 nucleotides read TGTGCCAGCAGTGAAGTAGGCTGGGACAGAGACACAGATACGCAGTATTTT. Its protein product is CASSEVGWDRDTDTQYF.

The V and J genes are TRBV6-5 and TRBJ2-7; 7 nucleotides match TRBD2. This CDR3 spans 14 amino acids. J gave up 3 bases and V 4 bases, and 6 bases lay outside the gene matches. Germline CDR1 is MNHEY and CDR2 is SVGAGI. For the CDR3, the DNA is TGTGCCAGCAGTTTGGGCGGGAGAAGCTACGAGCAGTACTTC. This sequence encodes CASSLGGRSYEQYF.

The V gene is TRBV27, the J gene TRBJ2-7; D unresolved. The CDR3 totals 13 residues. The germline V gene has CDR1 MNHEY and CDR2 SMNVEV (reference sequence). V was clipped by 5 bases and J by 5 bases, with 13 bases between them. In DNA, the CDR3 is TGTGCCAGCAGTCCCCTCTCGTCCCACGAGCAGTACTTC. Translation: CASSPLSSHEQYF.

V gene TRBV6-1 combines with J gene TRBJ2-5; 7 nucleotides match TRBD1. Germline CDR1 reads MNHNS; CDR2 reads SASEGT. The V segment lost 4 bases and the J segment 3 bases; nucleotides outside the gene matches: 11. The CDR3 spans 16 residues. Here the CDR3 reads CASSVGTGVPEETQYF. As DNA, the CDR3 is TGTGCCAGCAGTGTAGGTACAGGGGTTCCAGAAGAGACCCAGTACTTC.

This rearrangement joins TRBV2 to TRBJ1-1, with D hard to call. Germline V gene sequence: CDR1 SNHLY, CDR2 FYNNEI. There are 14 residues in the CDR3. The germline V and J ends were trimmed by 5 bases and 5 bases, with 15 bases remaining between them. The CDR3 region is CASSFDGSETEAFF. In DNA form, the CDR3 reads TGTGCCAGCAGTTTTGACGGTAGTGAGACTGAAGCTTTCTTT.